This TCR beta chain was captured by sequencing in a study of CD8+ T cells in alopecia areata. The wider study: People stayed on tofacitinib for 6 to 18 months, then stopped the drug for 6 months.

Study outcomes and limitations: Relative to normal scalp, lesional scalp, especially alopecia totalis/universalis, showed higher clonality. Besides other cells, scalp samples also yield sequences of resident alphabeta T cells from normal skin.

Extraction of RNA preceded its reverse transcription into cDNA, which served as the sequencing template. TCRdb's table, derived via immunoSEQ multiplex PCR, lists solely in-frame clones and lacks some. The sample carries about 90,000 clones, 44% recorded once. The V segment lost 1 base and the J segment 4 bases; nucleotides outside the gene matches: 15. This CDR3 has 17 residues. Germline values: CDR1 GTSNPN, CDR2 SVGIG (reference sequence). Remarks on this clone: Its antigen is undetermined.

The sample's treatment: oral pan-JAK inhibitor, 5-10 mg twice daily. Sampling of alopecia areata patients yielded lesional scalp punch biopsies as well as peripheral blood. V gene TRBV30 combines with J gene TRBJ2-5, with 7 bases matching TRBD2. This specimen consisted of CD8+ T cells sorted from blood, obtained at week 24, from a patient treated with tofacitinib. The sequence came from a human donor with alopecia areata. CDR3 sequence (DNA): TGTGCCTGGAGTGGATGGAGGAGCGGGAACCCGGCAGAGACCCAGTACTTC. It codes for CAWSGWRSGNPAETQYF.